The 6 T cell receptor beta chains below all came from one sample that was sequenced in a study of cytomegalovirus exposure and HLA in healthy donors. PCR primers comprised 60 Vbeta and 13 Jbeta primers. The protocol was immunoSEQ multiplex PCR, while the TCRdb copy is restricted to in-frame clones and leaves out a portion. The profile shows approximately 92,000 clones, 69% of them singletons. Specimen: PBMCs. Every receptor here comes from a man aged 45-65 years in good health and CMV-seronegative.

The V call is TRBV2, the J call TRBJ1-5; unclear D gene. The V gene's germline CDR1 is SNHLY and CDR2 FYNNEI. Trimming cost V 5 bases and J 4 bases, with 9 bases left between them. CDR3 length: 13 residues. As DNA, the CDR3 is TGTGCCAGCAGTAGCCGGGGTAATCAGCCCCAGCATTTT. Translation: CASSSRGNQPQHF.

This chain links TRBV7-3 with TRBJ2-7; 9 bases agree with TRBD1. V was clipped by 6 bases and J by 3 bases; unmatched bases: 12. The germline V gene has CDR1 SGHTA and CDR2 FQGTGA. This CDR3 comprises 16 residues. The CDR3 loop is CASSHTTGGSSYEQYF. CDR3 nucleotide sequence: TGTGCCAGCAGTCATACTACAGGGGGCTCGAGCTACGAGCAGTACTTC.

The J gene is TRBJ2-1, the V gene TRBV5-1; D remains ambiguous. The germline V gene has CDR1 SGHRS and CDR2 YFSETQ. The CDR3 has 13 residues. Trimming shortened V by 0 bases and J by 9 bases, and 10 bases separated the two germline ends. The CDR3 protein is CASSLESGGEQFF. The CDR3 coding sequence is TGCGCCAGCAGCTTGGAGTCGGGTGGTGAGCAGTTCTTC.

This clone was seen only a few times. The chain employs TRBV27 and TRBJ1-2, with D possibly being TRBD1 (5 bases). The germline V gene has CDR1 MNHEY and CDR2 SMNVEV (reference sequence). There are 15 residues in the CDR3. Trimming stripped 4 bases from V and 4 bases from J, with 16 bases between. The CDR3 reads CASSWGRGGTYGYTF. The CDR3 DNA is TGTGCCAGCAGTTGGGGCCGTGGGGGGACCTATGGCTACACCTTC.

V usage is TRBV7-3 and J usage is TRBJ2-5; 9 nucleotides line up with TRBD2. This CDR3 is 16 amino acids long. Germline CDR1 reads SGHTA; CDR2 reads FQGTGA. The V segment lost 1 base and the J segment 4 bases; nucleotides outside the gene matches: 7. The chain's CDR3 is CASSLMGGRALETQYF. The CDR3 DNA sequence: TGTGCCAGCAGCTTAATGGGCGGGAGGGCCTTAGAGACCCAGTACTTC.

The rearrangement uses TRBV4-3 and TRBJ1-1, with a possible D match to TRBD1 (5 bases). This CDR3 comprises 15 residues. Germline CDR1 and CDR2: LGHNA and YSLEER. V dropped 0 bases and J dropped 5 bases, with 13 bases sitting between them. CDR3 DNA: TGCGCCAGCAGCCAAGATCGGCAGGGAGGGACTGAAGCTTTCTTT. Encoded protein: CASSQDRQGGTEAFF.